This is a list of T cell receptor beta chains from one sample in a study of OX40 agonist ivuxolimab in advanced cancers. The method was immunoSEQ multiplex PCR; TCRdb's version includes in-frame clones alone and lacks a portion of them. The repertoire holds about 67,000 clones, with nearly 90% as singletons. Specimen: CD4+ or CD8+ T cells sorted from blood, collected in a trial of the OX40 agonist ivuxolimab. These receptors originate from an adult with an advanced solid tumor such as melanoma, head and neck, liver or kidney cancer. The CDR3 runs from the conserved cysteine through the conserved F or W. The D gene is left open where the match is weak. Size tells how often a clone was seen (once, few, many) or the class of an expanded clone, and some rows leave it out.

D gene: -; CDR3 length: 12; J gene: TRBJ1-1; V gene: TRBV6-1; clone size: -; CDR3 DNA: TGTGCCACCTACGGGGGTATTTCCTACGCTTTCTTT; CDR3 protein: CATYGGISYAFF
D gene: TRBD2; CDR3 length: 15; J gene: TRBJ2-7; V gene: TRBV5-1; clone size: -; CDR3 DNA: TGCGCCAGCAGCTTCCTAGCGGGGGATTCCTACGAGCAGTACTTC; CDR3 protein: CASSFLAGDSYEQYF
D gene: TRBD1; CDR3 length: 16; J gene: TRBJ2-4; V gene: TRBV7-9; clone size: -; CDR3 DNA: TGTGCCAGCAGCTCCGCGGCGACAGGGCAAACGGCCATTCAGTACTTC; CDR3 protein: CASSSAATGQTAIQYF
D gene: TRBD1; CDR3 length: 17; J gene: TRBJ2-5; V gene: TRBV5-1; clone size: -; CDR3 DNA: TGCGCCAGCAGCCGTTGGAACCGGGACAGGGGGCGAGAGACCCAGTACTTC; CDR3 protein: CASSRWNRDRGRETQYF
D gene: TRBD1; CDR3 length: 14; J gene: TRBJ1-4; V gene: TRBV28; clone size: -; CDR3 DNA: TGTGCCAGCACGGTGGGACAGACAAATGAAAAACTGTTTTTT; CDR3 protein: CASTVGQTNEKLFF
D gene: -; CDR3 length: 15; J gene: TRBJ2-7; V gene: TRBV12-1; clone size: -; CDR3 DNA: TGTGCCAGCAGCTACACAGGTCCACTCTCCTACGAGCAGTACTTC; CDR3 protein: CASSYTGPLSYEQYF
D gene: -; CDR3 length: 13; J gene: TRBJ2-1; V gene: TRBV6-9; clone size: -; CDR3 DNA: TGTGCCAGCAGTTACTCATATGGTGGTGAGCAGTTCTTC; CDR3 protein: CASSYSYGGEQFF
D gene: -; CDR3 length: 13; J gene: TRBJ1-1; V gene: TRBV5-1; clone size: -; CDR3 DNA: TGCGCCAGCAGCCCCCCCTCGGGCACTGAAGCTTTCTTT; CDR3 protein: CASSPPSGTEAFF
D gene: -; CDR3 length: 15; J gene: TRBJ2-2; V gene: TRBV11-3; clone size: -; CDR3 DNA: TGTGCCAGCAGTCTACGGGGTGCGAACACCGGGGAGCTGTTTTTT; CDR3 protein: CASSLRGANTGELFF
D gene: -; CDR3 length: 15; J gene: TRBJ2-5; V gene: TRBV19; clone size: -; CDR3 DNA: TGTGCCAGTAGTGCCACCCAGGGGGGGCAAGAGACCCAGTACTTC; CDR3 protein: CASSATQGGQETQYF
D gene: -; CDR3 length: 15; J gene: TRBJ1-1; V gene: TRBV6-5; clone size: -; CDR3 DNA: TGTGCCAGCAGTTTTCGACTGAGGATGAACACTGAAGCTTTCTTT; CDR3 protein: CASSFRLRMNTEAFF
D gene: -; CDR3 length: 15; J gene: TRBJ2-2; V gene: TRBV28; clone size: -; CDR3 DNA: TGTGCCAGCAGATTACAGGGAACGAACACCGGGGAGCTGTTTTTT; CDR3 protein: CASRLQGTNTGELFF
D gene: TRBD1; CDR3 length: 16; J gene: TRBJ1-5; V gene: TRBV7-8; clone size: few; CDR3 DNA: TGTGCCAGCAGCTTAGCACCCGGACAGGTAAATCAGCCCCAGCATTTT; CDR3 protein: CASSLAPGQVNQPQHF
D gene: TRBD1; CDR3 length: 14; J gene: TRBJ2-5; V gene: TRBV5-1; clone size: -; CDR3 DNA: TGCGCCAGCAGCGCCAAGACAGGGGGCGAGACCCAGTACTTC; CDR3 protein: CASSAKTGGETQYF
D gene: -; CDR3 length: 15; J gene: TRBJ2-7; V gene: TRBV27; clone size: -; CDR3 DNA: TGTGCCAGCAGCCCAGGGGGGTGGAGAGACTACGAGCAGTACTTC; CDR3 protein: CASSPGGWRDYEQYF
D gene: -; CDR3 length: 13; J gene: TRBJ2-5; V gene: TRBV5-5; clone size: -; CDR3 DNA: TGTGCCAGCAGCTTTGGGGTACTGGAGGCCCAGTACTTC; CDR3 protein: CASSFGVLEAQYF
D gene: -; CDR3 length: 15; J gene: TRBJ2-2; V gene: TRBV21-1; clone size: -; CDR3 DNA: TGTGCCAGCAACTGGGGACAGGGTCGGACCGGGGAGCTGTTTTTT; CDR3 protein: CASNWGQGRTGELFF
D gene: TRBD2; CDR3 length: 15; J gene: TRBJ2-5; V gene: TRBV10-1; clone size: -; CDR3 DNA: TGCGCCAGCAGTGAAGGCGGGAGGCCCCAAGAGACCCAGTACTTC; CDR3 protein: CASSEGGRPQETQYF
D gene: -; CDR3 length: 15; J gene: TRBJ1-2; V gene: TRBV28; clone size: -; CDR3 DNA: TGTGCCAGCACTACGGCAGGGGCCCTATTGGGGGGCTACACCTTC; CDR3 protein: CASTTAGALLGGYTF
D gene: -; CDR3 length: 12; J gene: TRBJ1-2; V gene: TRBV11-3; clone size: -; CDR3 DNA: TGTGCCAGCAGCTTAACAGGGTTGGGCTACACCTTC; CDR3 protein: CASSLTGLGYTF
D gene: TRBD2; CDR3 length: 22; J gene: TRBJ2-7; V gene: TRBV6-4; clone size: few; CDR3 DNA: TGTGCCAGCAGTGACGGGGGGCCGGGAGGGGGACTAGAGAAAAAGAGCTCCTACGAGCAGTACTTC; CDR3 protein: CASSDGGPGGGLEKKSSYEQYF
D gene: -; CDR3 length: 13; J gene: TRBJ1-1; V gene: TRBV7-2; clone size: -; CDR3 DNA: TGTGCCAGCAGCAACTTTGGGGGGGGAGAAGCTTTCTTT; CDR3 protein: CASSNFGGGEAFF
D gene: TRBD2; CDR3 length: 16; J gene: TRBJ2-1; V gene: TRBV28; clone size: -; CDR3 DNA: TGTGCCAGCACCCTTAGCGGGGGAAGCTCCTACAATGAGCAGTTCTTC; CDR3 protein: CASTLSGGSSYNEQFF
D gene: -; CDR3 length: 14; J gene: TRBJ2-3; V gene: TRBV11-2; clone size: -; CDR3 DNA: TGTGCCAGCAGCTTTAGCATTGGCACAGATACGCAGTATTTT; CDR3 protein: CASSFSIGTDTQYF
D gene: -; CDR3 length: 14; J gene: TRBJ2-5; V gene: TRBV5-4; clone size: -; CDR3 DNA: TGTGCCAGCAGCTTGGACAGGTACCAAGAGACCCAGTACTTC; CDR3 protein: CASSLDRYQETQYF
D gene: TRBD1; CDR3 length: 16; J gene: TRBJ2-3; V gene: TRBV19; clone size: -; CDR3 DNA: TGTGCCAGTAGAAATAAGGACAGGGGGAGGACAGATACGCAGTATTTT; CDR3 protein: CASRNKDRGRTDTQYF
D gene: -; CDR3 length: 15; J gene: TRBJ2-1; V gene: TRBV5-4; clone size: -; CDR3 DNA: TGTGCCAGCAGCCCCCGGGGAGGGGGTGTGAATGAGCAGTTCTTC; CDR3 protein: CASSPRGGGVNEQFF
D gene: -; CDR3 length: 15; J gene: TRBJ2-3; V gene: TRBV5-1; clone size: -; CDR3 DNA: TGCGCCAGCAGGTCGGCGCCAGAAGGCACAGATACGCAGTATTTT; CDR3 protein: CASRSAPEGTDTQYF
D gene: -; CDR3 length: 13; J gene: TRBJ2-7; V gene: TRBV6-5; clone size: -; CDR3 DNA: TGTGCCAGCAGTACTGGGGGCGGGGGCGAGCAGTACTTC; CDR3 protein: CASSTGGGGEQYF
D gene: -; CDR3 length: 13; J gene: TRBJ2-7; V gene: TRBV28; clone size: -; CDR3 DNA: TGTGCCAGCAGTTTATTTGTCACCTACGAGCAGTACTTC; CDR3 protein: CASSLFVTYEQYF
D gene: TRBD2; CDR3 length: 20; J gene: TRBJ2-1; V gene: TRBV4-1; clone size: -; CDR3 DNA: TGCGCCAGCAGCCAAGATTTGGGACTAGCGGGAGGGCCTCTGTGGAATGAGCAGTTCTTC; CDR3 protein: CASSQDLGLAGGPLWNEQFF
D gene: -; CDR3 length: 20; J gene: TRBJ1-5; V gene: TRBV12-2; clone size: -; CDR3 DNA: TGTGCAAGTCGCTTAGCAACATTCTGGAGACTGGGTAGGAGCAATCAGCCCCAGCATTTT; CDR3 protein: CASRLATFWRLGRSNQPQHF
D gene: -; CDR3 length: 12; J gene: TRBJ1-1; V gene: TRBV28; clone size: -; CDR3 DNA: TGTGCCAGCAGTGGGATGAACACTGAAGCTTTCTTT; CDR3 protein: CASSGMNTEAFF
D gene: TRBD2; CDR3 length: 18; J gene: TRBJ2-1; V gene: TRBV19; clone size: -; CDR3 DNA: TGTGCCAGTAGGACGGCTGGGCTAGCGGGAGGGCCGGTCAATGAGCAGTTCTTC; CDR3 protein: CASRTAGLAGGPVNEQFF
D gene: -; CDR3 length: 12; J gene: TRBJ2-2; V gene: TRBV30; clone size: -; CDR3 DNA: TGTGCCTGGAGACTCCGGGATGGGGAGCTGTTTTTT; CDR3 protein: CAWRLRDGELFF
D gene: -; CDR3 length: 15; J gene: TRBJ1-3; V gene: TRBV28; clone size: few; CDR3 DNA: TGTGCCAGCAGTCCAATGTCTCTAACCGGGAACACCATATATTTT; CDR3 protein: CASSPMSLTGNTIYF
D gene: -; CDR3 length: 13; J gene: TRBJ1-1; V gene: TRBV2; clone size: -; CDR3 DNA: TGTGCCAGCAGTGTGGAGAGAAACACTGAAGCTTTCTTT; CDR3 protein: CASSVERNTEAFF
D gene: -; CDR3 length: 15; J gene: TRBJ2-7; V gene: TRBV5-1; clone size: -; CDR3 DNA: TGCGCCAGCAGCTTGGGATCTACCCTCACCTACGAGCAGTACTTC; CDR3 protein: CASSLGSTLTYEQYF
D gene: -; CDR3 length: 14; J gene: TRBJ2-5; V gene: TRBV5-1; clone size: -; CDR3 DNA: TGCGCCAGCAGCTTGGTTTCCGTACAAGAGACCCAGTACTTC; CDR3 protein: CASSLVSVQETQYF
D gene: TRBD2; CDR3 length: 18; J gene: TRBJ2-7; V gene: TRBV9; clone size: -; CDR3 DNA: TGTGCCAGCAGCGTAGGACTAGCGGGAGCGGAAGTGTCCTACGAGCAGTACTTC; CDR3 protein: CASSVGLAGAEVSYEQYF